A selection of T cell receptor beta chains follows, all from one sample in a study of blood T cells in healthy people across ages. TCRdb used MiXCR to reprocess the 5' RACE reads, holding one entry per CDR3 protein. The data hold about 1.8 million distinct CDR3 sequences, with around 50% observed a single time. Source material: blood. The source is a woman between 40 and 55 years old in good health. CDR3s include the opening cysteine and the closing phenylalanine or tryptophan. Each record gives: D gene, clone size, J gene, V gene, CDR3 DNA, CDR3 protein. The D gene is left open where the match is weak. Only part of the rows carry a size: once, few, many, or a class if the clone is expanded.

>TRBD2|.|TRBJ2-3|TRBV18
TGTGCCAGCTCGTTCACGGGACTAGGGACAGATACGCAGTATTTT
CASSFTGLGTDTQYF
>.|.|TRBJ2-1|TRBV9
TGTGCCAGCAGCGTAGCCCTTGACAATGAGCAGTTCTTC
CASSVALDNEQFF
>TRBD1|.|TRBJ2-7|TRBV12-3/TRBV12-4
TGTGCCAGCAGTCGAATGGGACAGCCTTACGAGCAGTACTTC
CASSRMGQPYEQYF
>.|.|TRBJ1-4|TRBV3-1
TGTGCCAGCAGCCAAGAGGCCGGCGGCGGCCGGAATGAAAAACTGTTTTTT
CASSQEAGGGRNEKLFF
>TRBD1|few|TRBJ1-6|TRBV5-1
TGTGCCAGCAGCACGGGACAGAGCTCCTATAATTCACCCCTCCACTTT
CASSTGQSSYNSPLHF
>TRBD1|.|TRBJ2-5|TRBV7-2
TGTGCCAGCAGCTGGGCCGGGACAGGGGTAGTAGAGACCCAGTACTTC
CASSWAGTGVVETQYF
>TRBD2|few|TRBJ2-7|TRBV5-6
TGTGCCAGCAGCTTTAGCGGGGCAGGGAGGATCGACGAGCAGTACTTC
CASSFSGAGRIDEQYF
>TRBD2|.|TRBJ2-7|TRBV4-3
TGCGCCAGCAGCCCCCTAGCGGGGGGGCCGGAAGAGCAGTACTTC
CASSPLAGGPEEQYF
>.|.|TRBJ1-5|TRBV6-5
TGTGCCAGCAGTTACTCGAGAGGTGATGGGGGTAGCAATCAGCCCCAGCATTTT
CASSYSRGDGGSNQPQHF
>.|.|TRBJ2-1|TRBV6-2/TRBV6-3
TGTGCCAGCAGTTACACCCGGGTTTACGGTGAGCAGTTCTTC
CASSYTRVYGEQFF
>.|few|TRBJ1-2|TRBV29-1
TGCAGCGTTGAAATTGCTAACTATGGCTACACCTTC
CSVEIANYGYTF
>.|.|TRBJ1-5|TRBV7-2
TGTGCCAGCAGCTTATCAGGGGCGGACAATCAGCCCCAGCATTTT
CASSLSGADNQPQHF
>.|.|TRBJ2-4|TRBV12-3/TRBV12-4
TGTGCCAGCAGATTGACAGCATTGGACATTCAGTACTTC
CASRLTALDIQYF
>TRBD1|.|TRBJ1-2|TRBV7-9
TGTGCCAGCAGCCCACCGTTACGACAGGGGGCCCCAGAGGGCTACACCTTC
CASSPPLRQGAPEGYTF
>TRBD1|.|TRBJ1-2|TRBV6-5
TGTGCCAGCAGAGAGACCGGGACAGTGAACTATGGCTACACCTTC
CASRETGTVNYGYTF
>TRBD1|.|TRBJ2-1|TRBV15
TGTGCCACCAGCAGAGCCGACCGGGACAGGGGGCAAGGTGAGCAGTTCTTC
CATSRADRDRGQGEQFF
>TRBD1|.|TRBJ2-5|TRBV2
TGTGCCCGAATCCCACAGGGGCGAGAGACCCAGTACTTC
CARIPQGRETQYF
>TRBD1|few|TRBJ1-6|TRBV6-2/TRBV6-3
TGTGCCAGCAGTCGGAGACAGGGGATCGGTCACAATAATTCACCCCTCCACTTT
CASSRRQGIGHNNSPLHF
>.|.|TRBJ2-7|TRBV4-1
TGCGCCAGCAGCCAAGGGGGCAGGAGGATCTACGAGCAGTACTTC
CASSQGGRRIYEQYF
>.|.|TRBJ1-2|TRBV7-2
TGTGCCAGCAGCTTAGCGGGCGGGGTCAGGACTACTAACTATGGCTACACCTTC
CASSLAGGVRTTNYGYTF
>.|.|TRBJ2-6|TRBV6-5
TGTGCCAGCAGTTGGGACGGGGGGGCCAACGTCCTGACTTTC
CASSWDGGANVLTF
>TRBD2|.|TRBJ2-5|TRBV6-1
TGTGCCAGCAGGGCCGGGGGGGGGTACTACAATGAGCAGTACTTC
CASRAGGGYYNEQYF
>.|many|TRBJ2-3|TRBV7-2
TGTGCCAGCAGCTTAGACCTCACAGATACGCAGTATTTT
CASSLDLTDTQYF
>TRBD1|few|TRBJ2-1|TRBV5-1
TGCGCCAGCAGCACCTGGACAGGGGACAATGAGCAGTTCTTC
CASSTWTGDNEQFF
>TRBD2|.|TRBJ2-5|TRBV4-3
TGCGCCAGCAGCCAAGCGTTTGGACTAGCGGGGGGTCGTGAAATGGAGACCCAGTACTTC
CASSQAFGLAGGREMETQYF
>.|.|TRBJ2-1|TRBV5-1
TGCGCCAGCAGCTCGACGGCCGGGACGGGACCCTACAATGAGCAGTTCTTC
CASSSTAGTGPYNEQFF
>.|.|TRBJ1-2|TRBV6-5
TGTGCCAGCACCAAGCGGGGAGGGGACTATGGCTACACCTTC
CASTKRGGDYGYTF
>.|.|TRBJ1-1|TRBV29-1
TGCAGCGTCCGCGGCATCGGCACTGAAGCTTTCTTT
CSVRGIGTEAFF
>TRBD2|.|TRBJ2-4|TRBV20-1
TGCAGTGCTAGAGCTCTAGCGGAACTAGCCAAAAACATTCAGTACTTC
CSARALAELAKNIQYF
>TRBD2|.|TRBJ2-7|TRBV28
TGTGCCAGCAGTTTATTACTAGCGGGGTACGAGCAGTACTTC
CASSLLLAGYEQYF
>TRBD1|few|TRBJ2-5|TRBV10-3
TGTGCCATCAGTGATCTACAGGGGGACTCGCAAGAGACCCAGTACTTC
CAISDLQGDSQETQYF
>.|.|TRBJ1-6|TRBV9
TGTGCCAGCAGCTCCTCAGGACGCTCAAAGAATTCACCCCTCCACTTT
CASSSSGRSKNSPLHF
>TRBD1|few|TRBJ2-7|TRBV28
TGTGCCAGCGGGACAGGGGACCACGAGCAGTACTTC
CASGTGDHEQYF
>TRBD1|.|TRBJ1-5|TRBV6-5
TGTGCCAGTAAAGGACAGGGGGCTTATCAGCCCCAGCATTTT
CASKGQGAYQPQHF
>.|.|TRBJ2-3|TRBV6-5
TGTGCCAGCAGTTACTCGATAGGGGCAGAGGCAGATACGCAGTATTTT
CASSYSIGAEADTQYF
>.|.|TRBJ2-5|TRBV4-3
TGCGTCAGCAGCCAAGAGAGGGGGGCGGGAGAGACCCAGTACTTC
CVSSQERGAGETQYF
>TRBD1|few|TRBJ1-2|TRBV6-5
TGTGCCAGCAGTTACCAAGGACAGGGAAGTGAAGATGGCTACACCTTC
CASSYQGQGSEDGYTF
>.|few|TRBJ2-2|TRBV5-1
TGCGCCAGCAGCCCCCCAAGTGGTACCGGGGAGCTGTTTTTT
CASSPPSGTGELFF
>.|few|TRBJ2-1|TRBV4-3
TGCGCCAGCAGCCAAGTTTTAAGGACGGAGCAGTTCTTC
CASSQVLRTEQFF
>TRBD1|.|TRBJ1-2|TRBV28
TGTGCCAGCAGCACCCCTTCAACAGGGGGCTCTAACTATGGCTACACCTTC
CASSTPSTGGSNYGYTF
>TRBD2|.|TRBJ2-3|TRBV4-1
TGCGCCAGCAGCCAAGATCTACGGGGGGGTGGTGCAGATACGCAGTATTTT
CASSQDLRGGGADTQYF
>.|.|TRBJ1-5|TRBV2
TGTGCCAGCAGACCGGGGGCGGGTCAGCCCCAGCATTTT
CASRPGAGQPQHF
>TRBD1|few|TRBJ2-1|TRBV4-3
TGCGCCAGCAGCCAGGATGCTGGACAGGCGGCCAATGAGCAGTTCTTC
CASSQDAGQAANEQFF
>.|many|TRBJ2-5|TRBV5-1
TGTGCCAGCAGCTTAGGGCCCCAAGAGACCCAGTACTTC
CASSLGPQETQYF
>TRBD1|.|TRBJ1-1|TRBV20-1
TGCAGTGCTCGAACAGGGGAGTACACTGAAGCTTTCTTT
CSARTGEYTEAFF
>.|.|TRBJ2-5|TRBV5-1
TGCGCCAGCAAGGGGCACGCTGGAGAGACCCAGTACTTC
CASKGHAGETQYF
>TRBD1|.|TRBJ1-2|TRBV5-1
TGCGCCAGCAGCCCTGGAGGGGCGACAGGGGATGGCTACACCTTC
CASSPGGATGDGYTF
>.|.|TRBJ1-2|TRBV5-6
TGTGCCAGCAGCTCCGTCCCGGGGCCCGGCTATGGCTACACCTTC
CASSSVPGPGYGYTF
>TRBD1|few|TRBJ1-2|TRBV9
TGTGCCAGCAGCGCCCTTAACAGGGGGGATTATGAAGGCTACACCTTC
CASSALNRGDYEGYTF
>TRBD2|.|TRBJ2-3|TRBV27
TGTGCCAGCAGTGATCGCAGCGGGACTAGATCCACAGATACGCAGTATTTT
CASSDRSGTRSTDTQYF
>TRBD2|many|TRBJ2-3|TRBV7-2
TGTGCCAGCAGCGCCCGTCTGGCGGGGGAATCCCCTCGGACGCAGTATTTT
CASSARLAGESPRTQYF
>.|few|TRBJ2-5|TRBV27
TGTGCCAGCAGTCCCTCGTTAAGGGTGACAGAGACCCAGTACTTC
CASSPSLRVTETQYF
>TRBD2|.|TRBJ2-3|TRBV11-2
TGTGCCAGCAGCTCCCGACTAGCGGGGGGGCTCACAGATACGCAGTATTTT
CASSSRLAGGLTDTQYF
>.|.|TRBJ2-1|TRBV29-1
TGCAGCGCTAACCCGACTGGAAGCTCCTACAATGAGCAGTTCTTC
CSANPTGSSYNEQFF
>.|few|TRBJ2-5|TRBV2
TGTGCCATAACGACCAAGTACCAAGAGACCCAGTACTTC
CAITTKYQETQYF